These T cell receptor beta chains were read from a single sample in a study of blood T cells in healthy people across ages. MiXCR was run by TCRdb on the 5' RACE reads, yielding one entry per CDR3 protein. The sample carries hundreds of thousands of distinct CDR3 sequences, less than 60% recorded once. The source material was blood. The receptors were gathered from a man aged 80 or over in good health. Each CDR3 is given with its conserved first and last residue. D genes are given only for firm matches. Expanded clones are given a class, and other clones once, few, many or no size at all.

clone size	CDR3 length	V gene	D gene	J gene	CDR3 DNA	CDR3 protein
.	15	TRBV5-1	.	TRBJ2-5	TGCGCCAGCAGCTCCCTCGGGGCCTACCAAGAGACCCAGTACTTC	CASSSLGAYQETQYF
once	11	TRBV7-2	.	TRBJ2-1	TGTGCCGGCAGCCATCTGTATGAGCAGTTCTTC	CAGSHLYEQFF
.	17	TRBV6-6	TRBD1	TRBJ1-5	TGTGCCAGCAGTTACGGGAAACAGGGGAATCGCAATCAGCCCCAGCATTTT	CASSYGKQGNRNQPQHF
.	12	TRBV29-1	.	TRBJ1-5	TGCAGCGCCGGGGCGATTGACCAGCCCCAGCATTTT	CSAGAIDQPQHF
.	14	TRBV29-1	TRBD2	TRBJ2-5	TGCAGCGTTGACCTAGCGGGGGGGCAAGAGACCCAGTACTTC	CSVDLAGGQETQYF
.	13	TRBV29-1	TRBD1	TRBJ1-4	TGCAGCGTTCGACCGACAGGGGAGGAAAAACTGTTTTTT	CSVRPTGEEKLFF
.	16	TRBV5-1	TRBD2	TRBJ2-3	TGCGCCAGCAGCTTGAGGGGCGGGGGTAGCACAGATACGCAGTATTTT	CASSLRGGGSTDTQYF
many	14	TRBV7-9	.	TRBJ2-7	TGTGCCAGCAGCTTGTGGGGAGTCAATTACGAGCAGTACTTC	CASSLWGVNYEQYF
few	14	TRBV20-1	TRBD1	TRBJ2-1	TGCAGTGTCAGGACAGGGAACTCCTACAATGAGCAGTTCTTC	CSVRTGNSYNEQFF
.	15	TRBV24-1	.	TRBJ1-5	TGTGCCACCAGCGCCCGGGGGTTTAGCAATCAGCCCCAGCATTTT	CATSARGFSNQPQHF
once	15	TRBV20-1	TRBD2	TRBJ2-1	TGCAGTGCTAGAGATCTTAGCGGGAGGGCGGTTGAGCAGTTCTTC	CSARDLSGRAVEQFF
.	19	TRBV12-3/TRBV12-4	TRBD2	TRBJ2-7	TGTGCCAGCAGTTTAGTATCCCGGGGATTAGCGGGGTCTTACAATGAGCAGTACTTC	CASSLVSRGLAGSYNEQYF
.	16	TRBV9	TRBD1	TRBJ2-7	TGTGCCAGCAGCGAGAGGACAGGGTCAGCGACCTACGAGCAGTACTTC	CASSERTGSATYEQYF
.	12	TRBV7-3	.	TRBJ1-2	TGTGCCAGCAGCCCCGGAGGCAGCCGCTACACCTTC	CASSPGGSRYTF
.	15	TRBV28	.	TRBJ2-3	TGTGCCAGCAGCGGCAGGACCCCGAGCACAGATGCGCAGTATTTT	CASSGRTPSTDAQYF
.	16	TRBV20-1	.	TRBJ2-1	TGCAGTGCTAGAGCCCCGGGACATTCCTCCTACAATGAGCAGTTCTTC	CSARAPGHSSYNEQFF
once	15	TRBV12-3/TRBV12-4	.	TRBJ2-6	TGTGCCAGCAGTTTAGCGGCGGCTGGGGCCAACGTCCTGACTTTC	CASSLAAAGANVLTF
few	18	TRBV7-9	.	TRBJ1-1	TGTGCCAGCAGCTTTCTCATTCGGTCGGGATCCATGAACACTGAAGCTTTCTTT	CASSFLIRSGSMNTEAFF
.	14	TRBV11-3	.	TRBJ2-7	TGTGCCAGCAGCCGAGGACAGAGCTCCTACGAGCGGTACTTC	CASSRGQSSYERYF
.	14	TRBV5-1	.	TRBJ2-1	TGCGCCAGCAGCGCTGATACAGGGTACAATGAGCAGTTCTTC	CASSADTGYNEQFF
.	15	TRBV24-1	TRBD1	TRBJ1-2	TGTGCCACCAGTGCTGAAGACAGGGGCCTCTATGGCTACACCTTC	CATSAEDRGLYGYTF
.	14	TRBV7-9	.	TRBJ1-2	TGTGCCAGCAGCTATGGCCGAGATGCCTATGGCTACACCTTC	CASSYGRDAYGYTF
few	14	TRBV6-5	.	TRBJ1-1	TGTGCCAGCAGTGCCCCGACAGGGAACACTGAAGCTTTCTTT	CASSAPTGNTEAFF
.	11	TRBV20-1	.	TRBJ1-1	TGCAGTGCTTTACAGACACCCAAAGCTTTCTTT	CSALQTPKAFF
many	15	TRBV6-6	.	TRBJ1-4	TGTGCCAGCAGCACCGTCGGAGCAACTAATGAAAAACTGTTTTTT	CASSTVGATNEKLFF
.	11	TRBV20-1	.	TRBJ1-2	TGCAGTGCTAGTGAAGGGGAAGGCTACACCTTC	CSASEGEGYTF
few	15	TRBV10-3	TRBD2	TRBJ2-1	TGTGCCATCACCCAAACTAGCGGGGGGGCCAATGAGCAGTTCTTC	CAITQTSGGANEQFF
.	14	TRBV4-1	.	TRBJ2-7	TGCGCCAGCAGCCAACCGGGCGGCCTCTACGAGCAGTACTTC	CASSQPGGLYEQYF
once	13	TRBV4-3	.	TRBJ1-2	TGCGCCGGCAGGCCTAACCTAAACTATGGCTACACCTTC	CAGRPNLNYGYTF
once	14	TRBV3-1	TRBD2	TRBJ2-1	TGTGCCAGCAGGTATAGCGGGGGCTACAATGAGCAGTTCTTC	CASRYSGGYNEQFF
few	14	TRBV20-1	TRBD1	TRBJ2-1	TGCAGTGCCCCTCGGACAGGGGGCTCTCATGAGCAGTTCTTC	CSAPRTGGSHEQFF
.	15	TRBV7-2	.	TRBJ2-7	TGTGCCAGCAGCTTAGAGTATACCTTCTCCTACGAGCAGTACTTC	CASSLEYTFSYEQYF
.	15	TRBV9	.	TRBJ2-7	TGTGCCAGCAGCCCCGAAGAGGGAGCCGGGTTCGAGCAGTACTTC	CASSPEEGAGFEQYF
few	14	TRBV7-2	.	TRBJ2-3	TGTGCCAGCAGCTTAGCGCCCTCAAAAGATACGCAGTATTTT	CASSLAPSKDTQYF
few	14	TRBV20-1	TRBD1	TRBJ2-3	TGCAGTGCTAGAAGGGGGCTTTTGACAGATACGCAGTATTTT	CSARRGLLTDTQYF
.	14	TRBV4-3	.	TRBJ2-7	TGCGCCAGCAGCCAAGGGTCTTACAGCAGCGAGCAGTACTTC	CASSQGSYSSEQYF
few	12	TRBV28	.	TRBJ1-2	TGTGCCAGCAGTTTTAGGAGGGTTGGCTACACCTTC	CASSFRRVGYTF
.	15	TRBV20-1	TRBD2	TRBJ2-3	TGCAGTGCTAGTCAAGCGGGAGGGGCTGGAGATACGCAGTATTTT	CSASQAGGAGDTQYF
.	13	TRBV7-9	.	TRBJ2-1	TGTGCCAGCAGCCTAGACATCGACAATGAGCAGTTCTTC	CASSLDIDNEQFF